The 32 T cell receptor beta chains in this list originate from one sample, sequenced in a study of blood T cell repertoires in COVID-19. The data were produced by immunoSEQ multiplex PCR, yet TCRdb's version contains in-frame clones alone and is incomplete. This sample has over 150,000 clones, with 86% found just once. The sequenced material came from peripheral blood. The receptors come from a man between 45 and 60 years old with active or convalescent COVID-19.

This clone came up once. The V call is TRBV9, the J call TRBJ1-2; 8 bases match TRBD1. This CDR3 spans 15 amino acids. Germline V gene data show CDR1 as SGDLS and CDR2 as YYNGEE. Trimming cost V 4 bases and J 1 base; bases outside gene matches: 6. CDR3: CASSPSGGFNYGYTF. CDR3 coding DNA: TGTGCCAGCAGCCCTTCAGGGGGCTTTAACTATGGCTACACCTTC.

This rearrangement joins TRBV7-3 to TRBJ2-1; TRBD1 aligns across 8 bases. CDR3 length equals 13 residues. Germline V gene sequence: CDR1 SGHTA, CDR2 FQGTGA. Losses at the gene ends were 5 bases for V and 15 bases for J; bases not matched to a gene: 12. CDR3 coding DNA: TGTGCCAGCAGCCCAGGGGGCAGCGGTATCTTGTTCTTC. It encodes CASSPGGSGILFF.

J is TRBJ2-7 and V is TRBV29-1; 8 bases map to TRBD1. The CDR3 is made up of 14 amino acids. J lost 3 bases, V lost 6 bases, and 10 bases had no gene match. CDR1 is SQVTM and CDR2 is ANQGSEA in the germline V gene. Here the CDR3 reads CSVVRTGYIYEQYF. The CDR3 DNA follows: TGCAGCGTAGTTCGGACAGGGTATATCTACGAGCAGTACTTC.

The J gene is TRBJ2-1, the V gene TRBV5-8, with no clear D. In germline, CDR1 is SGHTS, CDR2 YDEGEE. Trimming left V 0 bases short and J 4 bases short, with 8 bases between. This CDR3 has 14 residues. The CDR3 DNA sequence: TGTGCCAGCAGCTTGGTGTGGCCATACAATGAGCAGTTCTTC. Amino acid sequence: CASSLVWPYNEQFF.

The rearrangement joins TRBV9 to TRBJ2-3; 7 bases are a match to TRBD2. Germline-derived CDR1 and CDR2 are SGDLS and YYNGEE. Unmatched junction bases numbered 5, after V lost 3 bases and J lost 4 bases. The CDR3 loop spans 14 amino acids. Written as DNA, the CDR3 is TGTGCCAGCAGCGCCCGACTAGCATCAGATACGCAGTATTTT. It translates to CASSARLASDTQYF. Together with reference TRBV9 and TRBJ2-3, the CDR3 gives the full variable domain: DSGVTQTPKHLITATGQRVTLRCSPRSGDLSVYWYQQSLDQGLQFLIQYYNGEERAKGNILERFSAQQFPDLHSELNLSSLELGDSALYFCASSARLASDTQYFGPGTRLTVL.

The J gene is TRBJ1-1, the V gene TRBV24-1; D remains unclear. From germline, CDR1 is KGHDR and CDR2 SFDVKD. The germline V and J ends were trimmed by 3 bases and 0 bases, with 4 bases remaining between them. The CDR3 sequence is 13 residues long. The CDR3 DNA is TGTGCCACCAGTGATCGCGTGAACACTGAAGCTTTCTTT. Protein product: CATSDRVNTEAFF.

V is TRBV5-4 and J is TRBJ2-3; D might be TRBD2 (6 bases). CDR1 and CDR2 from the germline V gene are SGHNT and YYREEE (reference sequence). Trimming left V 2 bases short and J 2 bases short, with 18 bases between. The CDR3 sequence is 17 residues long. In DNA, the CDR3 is TGTGCCAGCAGCTTAGGGACTCTCCCATCCTTCACAGATACGCAGTATTTT. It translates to CASSLGTLPSFTDTQYF.

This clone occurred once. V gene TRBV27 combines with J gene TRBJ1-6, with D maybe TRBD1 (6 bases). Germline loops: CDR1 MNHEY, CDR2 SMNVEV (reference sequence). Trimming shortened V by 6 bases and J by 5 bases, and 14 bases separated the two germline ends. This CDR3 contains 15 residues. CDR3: CASRLLGTHNSPLHF. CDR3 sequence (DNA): TGTGCCAGCAGACTACTCGGGACACATAATTCACCCCTCCACTTT.

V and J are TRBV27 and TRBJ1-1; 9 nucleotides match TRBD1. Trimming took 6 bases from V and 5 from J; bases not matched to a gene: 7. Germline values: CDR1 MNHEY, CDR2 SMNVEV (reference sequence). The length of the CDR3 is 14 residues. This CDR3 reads CASSTGTGWTEAFF. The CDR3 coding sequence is TGTGCCAGCAGCACCGGGACAGGGTGGACTGAAGCTTTCTTT.

The CDR3, as DNA: TGCAGCGCTCTTCCGTGGGCCACTGAAGCTTTCTTT. Protein product: CSALPWATEAFF. V and J are TRBV29-1 and TRBJ1-1; no reliable D call. V lost 7 bases, J lost 4 bases, and 13 bases lay in between. The CDR3 spans 12 residues. The germline V gene encodes CDR1 SQVTM and CDR2 ANQGSEA.

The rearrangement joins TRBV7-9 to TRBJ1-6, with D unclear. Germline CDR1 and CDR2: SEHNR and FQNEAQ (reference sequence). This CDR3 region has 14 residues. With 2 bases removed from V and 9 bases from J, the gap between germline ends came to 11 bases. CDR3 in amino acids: CASSLRVGGSPLHF. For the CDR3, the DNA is TGTGCCAGCAGCTTACGGGTGGGTGGTTCACCCCTCCACTTT.

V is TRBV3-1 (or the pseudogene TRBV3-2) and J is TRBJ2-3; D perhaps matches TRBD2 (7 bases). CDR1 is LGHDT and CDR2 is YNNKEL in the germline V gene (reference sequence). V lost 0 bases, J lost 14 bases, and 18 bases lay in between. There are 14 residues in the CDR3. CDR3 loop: CASSQEFAGAWAYF. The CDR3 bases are TGTGCCAGCAGCCAAGAGTTTGCGGGGGCCTGGGCGTATTTT.

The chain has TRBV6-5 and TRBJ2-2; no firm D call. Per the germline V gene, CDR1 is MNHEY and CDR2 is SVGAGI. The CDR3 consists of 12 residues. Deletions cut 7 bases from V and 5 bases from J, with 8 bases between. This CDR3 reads CASTSGTGELFF. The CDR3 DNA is TGTGCCAGCACCTCAGGAACCGGGGAGCTGTTTTTT.

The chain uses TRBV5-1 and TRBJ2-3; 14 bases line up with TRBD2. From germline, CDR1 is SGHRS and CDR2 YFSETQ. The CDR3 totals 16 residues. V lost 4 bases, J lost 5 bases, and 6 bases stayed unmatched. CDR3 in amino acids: CASSGGLAGDIDTQYF. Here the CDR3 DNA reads TGCGCCAGCAGCGGGGGACTAGCGGGGGATATAGATACGCAGTATTTT.

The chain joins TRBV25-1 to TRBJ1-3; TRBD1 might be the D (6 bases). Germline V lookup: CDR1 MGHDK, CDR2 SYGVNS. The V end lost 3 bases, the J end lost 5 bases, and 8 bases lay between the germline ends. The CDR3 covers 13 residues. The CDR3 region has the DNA TGTGCCAGCAGTGACCAGGGGAGAAACACCATATATTTT. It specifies CASSDQGRNTIYF.

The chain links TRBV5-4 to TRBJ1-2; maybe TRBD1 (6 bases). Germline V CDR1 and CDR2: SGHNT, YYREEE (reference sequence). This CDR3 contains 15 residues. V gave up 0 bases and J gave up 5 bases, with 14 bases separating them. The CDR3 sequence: CASSLVGGASYGYTF. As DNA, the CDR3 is TGTGCCAGCAGCTTGGTAGGGGGGGCTAGTTATGGCTACACCTTC.

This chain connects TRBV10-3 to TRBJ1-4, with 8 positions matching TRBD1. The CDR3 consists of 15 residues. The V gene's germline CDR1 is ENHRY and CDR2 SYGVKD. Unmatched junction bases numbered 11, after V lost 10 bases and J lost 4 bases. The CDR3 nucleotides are TGTGCCACCCAAACGCAACAGGGGGTTAATGAAAAACTGTTTTTT. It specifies CATQTQQGVNEKLFF.

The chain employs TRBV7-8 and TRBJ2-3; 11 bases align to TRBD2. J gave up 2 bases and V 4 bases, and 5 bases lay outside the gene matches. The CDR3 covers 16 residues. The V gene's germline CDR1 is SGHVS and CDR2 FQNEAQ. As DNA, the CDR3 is TGTGCCAGCAGCTCTGGACTAGCGGGTCCCACAGATACGCAGTATTTT. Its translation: CASSSGLAGPTDTQYF.

The CDR3 nucleotides are TGTGCCAGCAGCTTGAACATTAAAAACATTCAGTACTTC. Protein product: CASSLNIKNIQYF. This chain joins TRBV5-4 and TRBJ2-4; D gene uncertain. CDR3 length equals 13 residues. V was clipped by 1 base and J by 4 bases, with 6 bases between them. Germline V gene data show CDR1 as SGHNT and CDR2 as YYREEE (reference sequence).

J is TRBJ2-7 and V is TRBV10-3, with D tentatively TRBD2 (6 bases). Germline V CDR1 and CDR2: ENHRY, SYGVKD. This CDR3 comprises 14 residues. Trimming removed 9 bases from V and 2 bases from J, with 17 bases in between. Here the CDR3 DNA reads TGTGCCATTGGGGTTGGACGGGGGACCTACGAGCAGTACTTC. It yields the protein CAIGVGRGTYEQYF.

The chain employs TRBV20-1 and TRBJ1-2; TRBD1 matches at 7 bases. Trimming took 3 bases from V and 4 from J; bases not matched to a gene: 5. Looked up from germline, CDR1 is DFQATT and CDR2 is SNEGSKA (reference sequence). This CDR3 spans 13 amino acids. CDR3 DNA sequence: TGCAGTGCTAGTTTACAGGGGTCCTATGGCTACACCTTC. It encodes CSASLQGSYGYTF.

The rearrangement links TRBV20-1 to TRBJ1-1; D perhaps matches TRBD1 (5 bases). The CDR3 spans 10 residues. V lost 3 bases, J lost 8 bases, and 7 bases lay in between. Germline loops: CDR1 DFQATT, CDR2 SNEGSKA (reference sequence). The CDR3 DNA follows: TGCAGTGCTAGGGACAAGGAAGCTTTCTTT. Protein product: CSARDKEAFF.

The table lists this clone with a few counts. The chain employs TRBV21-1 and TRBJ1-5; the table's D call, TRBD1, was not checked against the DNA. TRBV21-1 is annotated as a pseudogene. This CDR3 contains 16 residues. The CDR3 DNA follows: TGTGCCACTTGTACGGGCGGGACAGGGGCAAATCAGCCCCAGCATTTT. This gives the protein CATCTGGTGANQPQHF.

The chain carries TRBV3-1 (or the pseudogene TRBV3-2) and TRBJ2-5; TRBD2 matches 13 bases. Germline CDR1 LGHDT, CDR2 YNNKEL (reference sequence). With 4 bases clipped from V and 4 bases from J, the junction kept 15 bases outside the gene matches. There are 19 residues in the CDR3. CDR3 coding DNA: TGTGCCAGCAGCCCGCTAATTACTAGCGGGAGGGCGATTGGAGAGACCCAGTACTTC. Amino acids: CASSPLITSGRAIGETQYF.

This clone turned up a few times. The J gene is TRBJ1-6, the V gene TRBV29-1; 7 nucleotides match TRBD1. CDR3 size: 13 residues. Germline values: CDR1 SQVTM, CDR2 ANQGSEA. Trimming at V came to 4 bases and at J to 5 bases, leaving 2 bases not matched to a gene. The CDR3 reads CSVGQGNNSPLHF. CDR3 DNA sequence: TGCAGCGTTGGACAGGGAAATAATTCACCCCTCCACTTT.

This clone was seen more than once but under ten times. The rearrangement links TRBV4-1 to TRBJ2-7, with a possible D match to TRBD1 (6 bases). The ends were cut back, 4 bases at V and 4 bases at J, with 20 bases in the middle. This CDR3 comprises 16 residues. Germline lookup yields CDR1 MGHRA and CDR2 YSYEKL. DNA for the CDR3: TGCGCCAGCAGCCCAAATGGTCAGGGGACCGGTTACGAGCAGTACTTC. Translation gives CASSPNGQGTGYEQYF.

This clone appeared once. DNA of the CDR3: TGTGCCAGCAGTTTATTTCAGGGAACCTATGGCTACACCTTC. Translating gives CASSLFQGTYGYTF. The chain has TRBV28 and TRBJ1-2; TRBD1 is a possible D gene (5 bases). The germline gives CDR1 MDHEN, CDR2 SYDVKM. The CDR3 extends over 14 amino acids. Trimming stripped 1 base from V and 4 bases from J, with 10 bases between.

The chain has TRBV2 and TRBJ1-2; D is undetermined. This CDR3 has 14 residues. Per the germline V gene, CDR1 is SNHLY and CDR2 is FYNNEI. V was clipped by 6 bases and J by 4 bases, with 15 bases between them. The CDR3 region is CASRENFLGYGYTF. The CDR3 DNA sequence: TGTGCCAGCAGGGAGAATTTTTTGGGCTATGGCTACACCTTC.

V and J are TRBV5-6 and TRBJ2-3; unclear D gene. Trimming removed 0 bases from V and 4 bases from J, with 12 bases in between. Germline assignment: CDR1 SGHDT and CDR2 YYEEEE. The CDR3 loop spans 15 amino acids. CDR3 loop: CASSLESGYADTQYF. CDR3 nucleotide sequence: TGTGCCAGCAGCTTGGAGTCCGGGTACGCAGATACGCAGTATTTT.

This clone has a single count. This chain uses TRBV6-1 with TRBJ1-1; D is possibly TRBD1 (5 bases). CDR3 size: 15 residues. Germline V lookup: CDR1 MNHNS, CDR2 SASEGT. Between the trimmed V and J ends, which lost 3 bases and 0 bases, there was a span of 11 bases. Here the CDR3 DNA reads TGTGCCAGCAGTGACAGGGTCGTCGTGAACACTGAAGCTTTCTTT. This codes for CASSDRVVVNTEAFF.

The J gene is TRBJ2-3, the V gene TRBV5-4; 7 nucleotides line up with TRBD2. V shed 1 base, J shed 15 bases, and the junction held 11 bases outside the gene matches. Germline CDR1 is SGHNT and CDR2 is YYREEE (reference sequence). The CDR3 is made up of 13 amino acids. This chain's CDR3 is CASSLSGGDYSYF. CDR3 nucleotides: TGTGCCAGCAGCTTGTCGGGCGGGGACTATTCATATTTT.

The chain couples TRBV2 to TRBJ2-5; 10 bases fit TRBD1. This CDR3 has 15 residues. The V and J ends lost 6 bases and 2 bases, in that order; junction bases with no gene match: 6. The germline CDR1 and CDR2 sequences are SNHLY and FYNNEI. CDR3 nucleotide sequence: TGTGCCAGCAGCAGGGACAGGGGTGATCAAGAGACCCAGTACTTC. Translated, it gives CASSRDRGDQETQYF.